This is a list of T cell receptor beta chains from one sample in a study of blood T cell repertoires in COVID-19. The method was immunoSEQ multiplex PCR; TCRdb's version includes in-frame clones alone and lacks a portion of them. The profile shows approximately 140,000 clones, roughly four fifths of them singletons. The sample was peripheral blood. These receptors all come from an elderly woman in a cohort sampled during active or convalescent COVID-19. The CDR3 runs from the conserved cysteine through the conserved F or W. A clone size is listed for some rows: how often the clone was seen (once, few, many), or a class if it is expanded.

size	length	V	J	CDR3
NA	13	TRBV5-4	TRBJ1-1	CASQGGPNTEAFF
NA	14	TRBV18	TRBJ2-7	CASPTGTEIYEQYF
NA	16	TRBV9	TRBJ2-1	CASSARLTTSLSLQFF
NA	14	TRBV6-2/TRBV6-3	TRBJ1-5	CASSYLYSNQPQHF
once	13	TRBV7-2	TRBJ2-5	CASRLVAEETQYF
NA	16	TRBV19	TRBJ2-2	CASSARLAGGSGELFF
NA	13	TRBV19	TRBJ2-5	CASSPGGAQTQYF
NA	13	TRBV9	TRBJ1-1	CASNYRGLNEAFF
NA	16	TRBV5-1	TRBJ2-3	CASSPLTGRSTDTQYF
NA	19	TRBV6-2/TRBV6-3	TRBJ2-5	CASSPGLYDFVKLQETQYF
few	14	TRBV7-3	TRBJ2-1	CASSFRQVSNEQFF
NA	13	TRBV14	TRBJ2-7	CASQRDWAAGWYF
NA	16	TRBV5-1	TRBJ1-2	CASSLHRTGANYGYTF
NA	14	TRBV7-9	TRBJ2-3	CASRRAGASDTQYF
NA	16	TRBV6-4	TRBJ1-1	CASSPGQGVVNTEAFF
NA	17	TRBV3-1/TRBV3-2	TRBJ2-6	CASSRFPTGSGANVLTF
NA	13	TRBV19	TRBJ1-1	CASSINQYTEAFF
once	16	TRBV4-2	TRBJ2-3	CASSQVSQLGADTQYF
NA	14	TRBV5-8	TRBJ1-4	CASTNGQPNEKLFF
NA	14	TRBV19	TRBJ1-4	CASREQGSYEKLFF
NA	15	TRBV5-8	TRBJ1-2	CASSLRGRVDYGYTF
NA	15	TRBV2	TRBJ2-1	CASSRQGLAYNEQFF
NA	14	TRBV7-2	TRBJ1-1	CASSLRTGGAEAFF
NA	13	TRBV5-1	TRBJ2-3	CASGQGFTDTQYF
NA	12	TRBV9	TRBJ1-1	CASSTRNTEAFF
NA	13	TRBV6-5	TRBJ1-6	CASRRDYISPLHF
few	13	TRBV7-2	TRBJ2-3	CASSFVSGDTQYF
NA	16	TRBV3-1/TRBV3-2	TRBJ2-3	CASSQPGLASADTQYF